These 21 T cell receptor beta chains share one sample of origin, sequenced in a study of cytomegalovirus exposure and HLA in healthy donors. Researchers ran the PCR with 60 Vbeta and 13 Jbeta primers. Libraries were prepared by immunoSEQ multiplex PCR; TCRdb keeps only in-frame clonotypes and omits some of them. In the table there are fewer than 150,000 clones, around 81% of which are singletons. The sample was PBMCs. The receptor set was obtained from a male donor in good health and CMV-seronegative.

This chain's CDR3 is CASRQQGVDTGELFF. In DNA, the CDR3 is TGCGCCAGCAGACAACAGGGGGTAGACACCGGGGAGCTGTTTTTT. The chain recombines TRBV5-1 with TRBJ2-2; 8 nucleotides line up with TRBD1. The trim removed 5 bases at V and 3 bases at J, leaving 6 bases unmatched. Germline-derived CDR1 and CDR2 are SGHRS and YFSETQ. This CDR3 has 15 amino acids.

The chain combines TRBV27 with TRBJ1-5; D unclear. The V gene lost 3 bases and the J gene lost 3 bases, with 9 bases spanning the gap. CDR3 length: 14 residues. Per germline, CDR1 MNHEY and CDR2 SMNVEV (reference sequence). In nucleotides, the CDR3 is TGTGCCAGCAGTTTGCGCGCTTTCAATCAGCCCCAGCATTTT. It yields the protein CASSLRAFNQPQHF.

The V gene is TRBV30, the J gene TRBJ1-5; 12 nucleotides align to TRBD1. The CDR3 runs 16 residues. Germline V CDR1 and CDR2: GTSNPN, SVGIG (reference sequence). V was clipped by 1 base and J by 8 bases; unmatched bases: 9. The CDR3 bases are TGTGCCTGGAGTGGAGGGGACAGGGGGCGGTTGGAGCCCCAGCATTTT. Amino acid sequence: CAWSGGDRGRLEPQHF.

The chain recombines TRBV11-2 with TRBJ1-6; no firm D call. This CDR3 region has 15 residues. CDR1 and CDR2 (germline): SGHAT, FQNNGV. Trimming shortened V by 1 base and J by 6 bases, and 10 bases separated the two germline ends. The DNA of the CDR3 is TGTGCCAGCAGCTTAGGAATGGAGTCTAATTCACCCCTCCACTTT. It yields the protein CASSLGMESNSPLHF.

The V call is TRBV4-2, the J call TRBJ2-7; 11 bases fit TRBD1. This CDR3 comprises 15 residues. Germline V gene data show CDR1 as LGHNA and CDR2 as YNFKEQ. The V segment lost 4 bases and the J segment 9 bases; nucleotides outside the gene matches: 11. The CDR3 nucleotides read TGTGCCAGCAGCCCCTACGGGACAGGGGGTGGATGGCAGTACTTC. Residues: CASSPYGTGGGWQYF.

The chain combines TRBV19 with TRBJ2-5; 8 bases fit TRBD2. The CDR3 has 14 residues. V gave up 5 bases and J gave up 4 bases; unmatched junction bases: 6. Germline CDR1 is LNHDA and CDR2 is SQIVND (reference sequence). DNA of the CDR3: TGTGCCAGTAGTCACTCGGGAGGGGGAGAGACCCAGTACTTC. It translates to CASSHSGGGETQYF.

V usage is TRBV29-1 and J usage is TRBJ1-1; tentative D call: TRBD1 (5 bases). The CDR3 runs 13 residues. With 7 bases removed from V and 1 base from J, the gap between germline ends came to 13 bases. Per the germline V gene, CDR1 is SQVTM and CDR2 is ANQGSEA. CDR3 loop: CSEEEDTNTEAFF. The CDR3, as DNA: TGCAGCGAAGAAGAGGACACGAACACTGAAGCTTTCTTT.

This chain connects TRBV9 to TRBJ2-7; 11 bases are shared with TRBD1. V trimming: 4 bases; J trimming: 5 bases; junction bases outside the gene matches: 8. The CDR3 consists of 15 residues. Germline V gene lookup returns CDR1 SGDLS and CDR2 YYNGEE. Here the CDR3 DNA reads TGTGCCAGCAGCCAAGTTTTGGGACAGGGGGACGAGCAGTACTTC. This codes for CASSQVLGQGDEQYF.

CDR3 residues: CASTTIQFSYEQYF. The CDR3 nucleotides read TGTGCCAGCACCACGATACAGTTCTCCTACGAGCAGTACTTC. The chain recombines TRBV14 with TRBJ2-7; D ambiguous. CDR3 size: 14 residues. The germline CDR1 and CDR2 sequences are SGHDN and FVKESK. V was clipped by 7 bases and J by 0 bases, with 13 bases between them. The complete variable domain, with remaining parts taken from reference TRBV14 and TRBJ2-7, reads EAGVTQFPSHSVIEKGQTVTLRCDPISGHDNLYWYRRVMGKEIKFLLHFVKESKQDESGMPNNRFLAERTGGTYSTLKVQPAELEDSGVYFCASTTIQFSYEQYFGPGTRLTVT.

The chain uses TRBV30 and TRBJ2-3; D gene uncertain. The germline V and J ends were trimmed by 0 bases and 3 bases, with 4 bases remaining between them. Germline V lookup: CDR1 GTSNPN, CDR2 SVGIG (reference sequence). This CDR3 region has 12 residues. In nucleotides, the CDR3 is TGTGCCTGGAGTGTACTAACAGATACGCAGTATTTT. It encodes CAWSVLTDTQYF.

The rearrangement joins TRBV9 to TRBJ2-7, with 8 nucleotides matching TRBD1. V gave up 2 bases and J gave up 5 bases; unmatched junction bases: 3. Germline V gene sequence: CDR1 SGDLS, CDR2 YYNGEE. There are 13 residues in the CDR3. The CDR3 loop reads CASSVRTGNEQYF. As DNA, the CDR3 is TGTGCCAGCAGCGTTAGGACAGGGAACGAGCAGTACTTC.

The chain is built from TRBV7-9 and TRBJ2-6; possible D gene TRBD2, 6 bases. CDR1 SEHNR and CDR2 FQNEAQ come from the germline V gene (reference sequence). This CDR3 comprises 18 residues. V lost 7 bases to trimming and J lost 0 bases, with 19 bases between them. For the CDR3, the DNA is TGTGCCAGCACCTCCCCCGGGGGTACCCTCTCTGGGGCCAACGTCCTGACTTTC. Residues: CASTSPGGTLSGANVLTF. Filled out from reference TRBV7-9 and TRBJ2-6, the complete variable domain reads DTGVSQNPRHKITKRGQNVTFRCDPISEHNRLYWYRQTLGQGPEFLTYFQNEAQLEKSRLLSDRFSAERPKGSFSTLEIQRTEQGDSAMYLCASTSPGGTLSGANVLTFGAGSRLTVL.

The J gene is TRBJ1-1, the V gene TRBV30; D uncertain. Germline lookup yields CDR1 GTSNPN and CDR2 SVGIG (reference sequence). The ends were cut back, 0 bases at V and 8 bases at J, with 7 bases in the middle. This CDR3 is built from 11 residues. The CDR3 DNA sequence: TGTGCCTGGAGTGTTGGGCCCGAAGCTTTCTTT. It is translated as CAWSVGPEAFF.

In nucleotides, the CDR3 is TGCGCCAGCAGCTTAGGACTAGCGGTCTCCTACGAGCAGTACTTC. Amino acid sequence: CASSLGLAVSYEQYF. The genes are TRBV5-1 and TRBJ2-7; 10 bases line up with TRBD2. The CDR3 consists of 15 residues. Germline values: CDR1 SGHRS, CDR2 YFSETQ. Trimming at V came to 2 bases and at J to 0 bases, leaving 2 bases not matched to a gene.

The rearrangement joins TRBV9 to TRBJ2-3, with D hard to call. The CDR3 extends over 12 amino acids. Germline assignment: CDR1 SGDLS and CDR2 YYNGEE. V lost 0 bases, J lost 6 bases, and 5 bases lay in between. This CDR3 is CASSVDGDTQYF. The CDR3 DNA is TGTGCCAGCAGCGTAGACGGGGATACGCAGTATTTT.

V is TRBV7-3 and J is TRBJ1-1; D possibly corresponds to TRBD1 (6 bases). V dropped 1 base and J dropped 4 bases, with 13 bases sitting between them. The CDR3 sequence is 15 residues long. The germline V gene has CDR1 SGHTA and CDR2 FQGTGA. The CDR3 here is CASSLIRQARTEAFF. The CDR3 coding sequence is TGTGCCAGCAGCTTAATCAGACAGGCGCGCACTGAAGCTTTCTTT. The full variable domain, in which reference TRBV7-3 and TRBJ1-1 provide the parts outside the CDR3, is GAGVSQTPSNKVTEKGKYVELRCDPISGHTALYWYRQSLGQGPEFLIYFQGTGAADDSGLPNDRFFAVRPEGSVSTLKIQRTERGDSAVYLCASSLIRQARTEAFFGQGTRLTVV.

The chain uses TRBV6-1 and TRBJ1-2, with D unclear. This CDR3 comprises 13 residues. The V end lost 6 bases, the J end lost 5 bases, and 13 bases lay between the germline ends. CDR1 is MNHNS, CDR2 SASEGT, per germline. The CDR3 is CASSLHKSYGYTF. CDR3 in DNA: TGTGCCAGCAGCCTTCACAAGTCTTATGGCTACACCTTC.

The rearrangement links TRBV30 to TRBJ1-1, with D maybe TRBD1 (6 bases). CDR3 length: 10 residues. Germline CDR1 reads GTSNPN; CDR2 reads SVGIG (reference sequence). Between the trimmed V and J ends, which lost 6 bases and 11 bases, there was a span of 13 bases. The CDR3 DNA reads as TGTGCCTGTGACAGGATTGAGGCTTTCTTT. Its translation: CACDRIEAFF.

The chain recombines TRBV6-5 with TRBJ2-7; tentative D call: TRBD2 (6 bases). Trimming removed 5 bases at V and 2 bases at J, with 13 bases between. The CDR3 covers 14 residues. Germline lookup yields CDR1 MNHEY and CDR2 SVGAGI. This chain's CDR3 is CASSPYRLAYEQYF. As DNA, the CDR3 is TGTGCCAGCAGTCCTTACCGACTAGCCTACGAGCAGTACTTC.

The chain links TRBV7-9 to TRBJ1-1; D possibly corresponds to TRBD1 (6 bases). V lost 6 bases and J lost 8, with 22 bases in between. Germline CDR1 SEHNR, CDR2 FQNEAQ (reference sequence). This CDR3 region has 15 residues. The chain's CDR3 is CASSQGAGQFQEAFF. CDR3 bases: TGTGCCAGCAGTCAAGGGGCAGGACAGTTTCAGGAAGCTTTCTTT.

The genes are TRBV7-2 and TRBJ2-2; TRBD2 is a possible D gene (5 bases). The germline gives CDR1 SGHTA, CDR2 FQGNSA. CDR3 size: 17 residues. The germline V and J ends were trimmed by 0 bases and 1 base, with 12 bases remaining between them. The CDR3 bases are TGTGCCAGCAGCTTAGCGCGGTTCCGGGGGAACACCGGGGAGCTGTTTTTT. Translating it yields CASSLARFRGNTGELFF.